The sequence of this TCR beta chain was determined in a study of blood T cells in healthy people across ages. Trimming removed 1 base from V and 0 bases from J; junction bases left unmatched: 6. Germline V gene sequence: CDR1 DFQATT, CDR2 SNEGSKA (reference sequence). This CDR3 spans 17 amino acids. Study outcomes and limitations: TCR beta diversity per million T cells fell roughly linearly with age.

Isolated per sample were at least 7 million PBMCs. The second PCR ran about 6 to 12 cycles with a sample-barcoded 5' primer and J-beta primers. TCRdb called the 5' RACE reads again in MiXCR, with one record for every CDR3 protein. The sample lists about 930,000 distinct CDR3 sequences, 25% to 30% occurring once. This clonotype was counted between two and nine times. Its target is unknown. The sample was also reused in another study, on T cells of mothers and their children. This second study notes: Related pairs of mothers and children showed slightly higher, non-significant overlap versus unrelated pairs.

This chain links TRBV20-1 with TRBJ2-3; 11 bases are a match to TRBD2. The sequence derives from a woman aged 40 to 49 in good health. The sample consisted of blood. The CDR3 sequence is CSARVQRLAGSTDTQYF. The CDR3 coding sequence is TGCAGTGCTAGAGTCCAAAGACTAGCGGGGAGCACAGATACGCAGTATTTT.